These 9 T cell receptor beta chains were all obtained from the same sample, sequenced in a study of T cells in Graves' hyperthyroidism and ophthalmopathy. Amplified TCR beta CDR3 regions derived from RNA transcripts. An initial round of RT-PCR targeting the TCR CDR3 relied on the HTBI primer set. In TCRdb, the multiplex PCR reads were re-called with MiXCR into one record per CDR3 protein. The sample lists some 600,000 distinct CDR3 sequences, approximately 13% seen once, with under 7% in the top ten. Sequencing was done on a sample of blood. Source of these receptors: a woman in her twenties or thirties with Graves' hyperthyroidism that later progressed to Graves' ophthalmopathy.

CDR3 sequence: CASSPERVREDEQFF. CDR3 DNA sequence: TGTGCCAGCAGTCCCGAGCGGGTCAGGGAGGATGAGCAGTTCTTC. This chain connects TRBV27 to TRBJ2-1; the D gene is possibly TRBD2 (6 bases). Trimming stripped 5 bases from V and 8 bases from J, with 19 bases between. The CDR3 length is 15 residues. Germline V gene data show CDR1 as MNHEY and CDR2 as SMNVEV (reference sequence).

The table lists this clonotype with many counts. CDR3 coding DNA: TGTGCCAGCAAAGGGACTAAACAAGAGACCCAGTACTTC. As protein: CASKGTKQETQYF. V gene TRBV12-3 or TRBV12-4 combines with J gene TRBJ2-5; the match to TRBD2 covers 7 bases. V gave up 7 bases and J gave up 2 bases; unmatched junction bases: 4. This CDR3 region has 13 residues.

This clonotype was detected ten times or more. This chain connects TRBV3-1 to TRBJ1-1; the D gene is possibly TRBD1 (5 bases). Germline V gives CDR1 LGHDT, CDR2 YNNKEL (reference sequence). The V end was cut by 5 bases, the J end by 6 bases, with 16 bases between. The CDR3 contains 14 residues. CDR3 in amino acids: CASSSDIGGAEAFF. The CDR3 bases are TGTGCCAGCAGCTCGGACATCGGAGGAGCTGAAGCTTTCTTT.

This clonotype was recorded many times. The chain employs TRBV19 and TRBJ2-2, with a tentative D call TRBD1 (6 bases). The CDR3 spans 15 residues. Trimming shortened V by 5 bases and J by 7 bases, and 17 bases separated the two germline ends. In germline, CDR1 is LNHDA, CDR2 SQIVND (reference sequence). The CDR3 region has the DNA TGTGCCAGTAGTGTGAACCACCAGGGGTTCGGGGAGCTGTTTTTT. Its translation is CASSVNHQGFGELFF.

This clonotype has more than one count but fewer than ten. The chain couples TRBV6-1 to TRBJ2-7; 7 nucleotides line up with TRBD2. J gave up 9 bases and V 3 bases, and 11 bases lay outside the gene matches. The CDR3 loop spans 14 amino acids. The germline CDR1 and CDR2 sequences are MNHNS and SASEGT. The CDR3: CASSDLAAAGVQYF. As DNA, the CDR3 is TGTGCCAGCAGTGATCTAGCGGCGGCCGGGGTGCAGTACTTC.

This clonotype turned up a few times. The genes are TRBV28 and TRBJ2-1; no reliable D call. The CDR3 extends over 17 amino acids. In germline, CDR1 is MDHEN, CDR2 SYDVKM. Trimming cost V 5 bases and J 0 bases, with 17 bases left between them. This chain's CDR3 is CASSLPGPSPSYNEQFF. For the CDR3, the DNA is TGTGCCAGCAGTCTTCCCGGGCCATCCCCCTCCTACAATGAGCAGTTCTTC.

A remark on this clonotype: A much larger clone differs by one base, so this may be a read error. The rearrangement links TRBV30 to TRBJ1-2; D remains ambiguous. Germline V CDR1 and CDR2: GTSNPN, SVGIG (reference sequence). With 5 bases removed from V and 4 bases from J, the gap between germline ends came to 11 bases. There are 12 residues in the CDR3. Here the CDR3 reads CAWGGPPYGYTF. The CDR3, as DNA: TGTGCCTGGGGAGGGCCGCCCTATGGCTACACCTTC. The full variable domain, with the rest looked up from reference TRBV30 and TRBJ1-2, is SQTIHQWPATLVQPVGSPLSLECTVEGTSNPNLYWYRQAAGRGLQLLFYSVGIGQISSEVPQNLSASRPQDRQFILSSKKLLLSDSGFYLCAWGGPPYGYTFGSGTRLTVV.

There are many counts of this clonotype. J is TRBJ1-5 and V is TRBV6-2 or TRBV6-3; possible D gene TRBD1, 5 bases. Germline CDR1 reads MNHEY; CDR2 reads SVGEGT. V was pared by 6 bases and J by 4 bases, with 13 bases between. CDR3 length equals 14 residues. DNA for the CDR3: TGTGCCAGCAGCTTAGCAGGGTTTAATCAGCCCCAGCATTTT. Its protein product is CASSLAGFNQPQHF.

The table lists this clonotype with a few counts. The chain carries TRBV7-9 and TRBJ1-2; D unclear. Germline values: CDR1 SEHNR, CDR2 FQNEAQ (reference sequence). The V and J ends lost 1 base and 4 bases respectively, with 13 bases between them. This CDR3 has 15 amino acids. CDR3 DNA sequence: TGTGCCAGCAGCTTAGGCTCGCCCGTAGGCTATGGCTACACCTTC. Translated: CASSLGSPVGYGYTF.